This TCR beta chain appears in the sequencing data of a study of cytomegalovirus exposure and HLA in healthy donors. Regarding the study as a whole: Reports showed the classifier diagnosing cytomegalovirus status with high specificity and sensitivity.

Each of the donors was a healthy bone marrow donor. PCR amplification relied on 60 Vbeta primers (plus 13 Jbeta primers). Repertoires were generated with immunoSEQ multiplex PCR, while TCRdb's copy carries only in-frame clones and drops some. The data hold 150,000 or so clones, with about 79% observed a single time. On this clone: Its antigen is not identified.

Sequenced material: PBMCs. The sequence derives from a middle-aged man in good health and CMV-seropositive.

The CDR3 loop reads CASSSRGQGTTGELFF. For the CDR3, the DNA is TGTGCCAGCAGCTCCCGCGGACAGGGTACGACCGGGGAGCTGTTTTTT. The chain recombines TRBV7-9 with TRBJ2-2, with 8 bases aligning to TRBD1. The V gene end was trimmed by 4 bases and the J gene end by 5 bases; junction bases not matched to a gene: 9. The germline CDR1 and CDR2 sequences are SEHNR and FQNEAQ (reference sequence). CDR3 length: 16 amino acids.